The entry that follows covers one TCR beta chain sequence. The data belong to a study of blood T cell repertoires in COVID-19. Study in general: From the United States, Italy and Spain came samples of acute and convalescent COVID-19. Sources were T cells, B-cell-depleted T cells, or PBMCs; the material itself was cDNA or gDNA.

Original processing notes: Estimated nucleated cell counts came from reference gene primer amplification. Produced via immunoSEQ multiplex PCR; TCRdb's table is partial and in-frame only. For V, J and clone size, that table is used; D and trimming come from the DNA. The table shows about 14,000 clones, with around 87% occurring only once. CDR1 and CDR2 (germline): SGHVS, FQNEAQ. The length of the CDR3 is 14 residues. V was pared by 4 bases and J by 4 bases, with 11 bases between. The chain carries TRBV7-8 and TRBJ1-3; D not resolved. The sequenced sample was peripheral blood. The TCR originated in a man in his fifties or sixties with active COVID-19. The CDR3 coding sequence is TGTGCCAGCAGCTCCCAGATCGGGGGAAACACCATATATTTT. Encoded protein: CASSSQIGGNTIYF.